The sequence of this T cell receptor (beta chain) was determined in a study of CD8 T cells in Susac syndrome. It was with random hexamers that about 0.45 to 1 ug RNA was reverse transcribed. The method of amplification for TCR beta CDR3 was immunoSEQ multiplex PCR, covering 54 Vbeta and 13 Jbeta. TCRdb itself ran the immunoSEQ multiplex PCR reads through MiXCR, one entry per CDR3 protein. The repertoire includes 250,000 to 300,000 distinct CDR3 sequences, roughly 85% of them detected once, and over 0.09% sits in the top ten. Sequencing of TCR beta, carried out with a high-throughput approach, was applied to CD8+ and CD4+ T cells from the blood. In the multiple sclerosis control group, patients were treatment-naive and had stable or active relapsing-remitting disease. Per the germline V gene, CDR1 is SQVTM and CDR2 is ANQGSEA. Trimming took off 5 bases at V and 7 bases at J, with 21 bases between the two ends. This CDR3 is built from 15 residues.

The sample was CD8+ T cells from PBMCs. This TCR came from a human donor with multiple sclerosis. The chain combines TRBV29-1 with TRBJ2-1, with TRBD2 as a possible D gene (6 bases). In nucleotides, the CDR3 is TGCAGCGTTCCCACCCATTTATGGGGGGAGAATGAGCAGTTCTTC. It specifies CSVPTHLWGENEQFF.